The TCR beta chain under discussion was sequenced for a study of PD-1 blockade in classical Hodgkin lymphoma. Regarding the study as a whole: CD4+ TCR diversity rose significantly by C4D1, and CD8+ TCR diversity did not. The authors excluded patients who started nivolumab under 1 year after ASCT. Patients with a complete response exhibited baseline diversity comparable to newly diagnosed patients. Relapsed/refractory patients reportedly had the lowest baseline TCR diversity, below newly diagnosed patients, who were below healthy donors.

The CDR3 runs 16 residues. Germline CDR1 and CDR2: MNHEY and SVGAGI. The germline V and J ends were trimmed by 2 bases and 6 bases, with 20 bases remaining between them. Exposure to brentuximab vedotin varied, and each patient had relapsed following autologous stem cell transplantation. This table comes from immunoSEQ multiplex PCR, and its TCRdb copy is limited to in-frame clones, with some not included. The sample carries 20,000 to 25,000 clones, 75% to 85% recorded once. A word on this clone: Its antigen is not known.

The receptor was isolated from a human donor with classical Hodgkin lymphoma. The material sequenced was peripheral blood mononuclear cells (PBMCs), taken before the second cycle of nivolumab. J is TRBJ2-7 and V is TRBV6-5, with a weak D call TRBD2 (6 bases). The CDR3 is CASSYPGGAGLTEQYF. The CDR3 region has the DNA TGTGCCAGCAGTTACCCCGGTGGAGCGGGTTTAACCGAGCAGTACTTC.